This T cell receptor (beta chain) was recovered during a study of blood T cell repertoires in COVID-19. The cohort comprised adults aged about 18 to 90 years residing in approximately 22 US areas. Cohort allocation depended upon clinical history that participants reported. Comment on this clone: Other nucleotide sequences in the sample specify the same CDR3.

Germline V lookup: CDR1 SGHAT, CDR2 FQNNGV. The ends were cut back, 9 bases at V and 0 bases at J, with 7 bases in the middle. The CDR3 is 12 residues long. The method was immunoSEQ multiplex PCR; TCRdb's version includes in-frame clones alone and lacks a portion of them. Here the sample spans hundreds of thousands of clones, approximately 85% being singletons. Input material: PBMCs or T cells enriched from blood (not recorded which). The chain recombines TRBV11-2 with TRBJ2-3; D is unclear. This receptor was identified in a man under 40 who had recovered from COVID-19. CDR3 nucleotide sequence: TGTGCCAGTACTCCTAGCACAGATACGCAGTATTTT. Encoded protein: CASTPSTDTQYF.